What follows describes a single TCR beta chain. This sample stems from a study of blood T cell repertoires in COVID-19. Study background: Samples representing acute and convalescent COVID-19 were sourced from the United States, Italy and Spain. PBMCs, B-cell-depleted T cells, or T cells provided the cDNA or gDNA that made up the material.

In the original workflow: Reference gene primers were amplified, and this amplification served to estimate nucleated cell counts. This table comes from immunoSEQ multiplex PCR, and its TCRdb copy is limited to in-frame clones, with some not included. Clone size and V and J calls were adopted from that table, with D and trimming inferred from the DNA. Counted here are a few hundred thousand clones, approximately 81% occurring once; the ten biggest clones make up 3.5% to 4%. The CDR3 length is 13 residues. Per germline, CDR1 MNHNY and CDR2 SVGAGI (reference sequence). V lost 7 bases to trimming and J lost 7 bases; unmatched junction nucleotides: 8.

The source material was peripheral blood. The chain carries TRBV6-6 and TRBJ1-2, with TRBD1 matching 8 bases. The clonotype comes from a woman aged 18-29 years with acute or convalescent COVID-19. In DNA, the CDR3 is TGTGCCAGCACGGGGACAGGTCAGGGTGGCTACACCTTC. Its translation is CASTGTGQGGYTF.